This note documents a single T cell receptor (beta chain) sequence. V was clipped by 8 bases and J by 0 bases; unmatched bases: 4. This CDR3 is built from 14 residues. Looked up from germline, CDR1 is MNHEY and CDR2 is SMNVEV (reference sequence). This sample stems from a study of blood T cell repertoires in COVID-19. Original processing notes: Amplifying reference gene primers gave estimates of nucleated cell counts. Here immunoSEQ multiplex PCR was the method, and the copy in TCRdb shows in-frame clones only, minus some. D and trimming come from the DNA, and the V and J calls and clone size come from that table. The repertoire holds roughly 250,000 clones, with approximately 90% as singletons.

The sample consisted of PBMCs or T cells enriched from blood (not recorded which). V and J are TRBV27 and TRBJ1-1, with 9 bases fitting TRBD1. This TCR derives from a woman between 25 and 40 years old with acute COVID-19. CDR3 nucleotide sequence: TGTGCCAGCGGAAGACAGGGGGTGAACACTGAAGCTTTCTTT. This sequence encodes CASGRQGVNTEAFF.